This T cell receptor (beta chain) was captured by sequencing in a study of vaccination effects on CD4 cells after COVID-19. Sequencing was preceded by expansion of antigen-specific CD4+ T cells with viral peptide pools in the ViraFEST assay. Following an approximately eleven-day culture, CD4+ T cells were purified. Prior SARS-CoV-2 infection was absent in the vaccine recipients, as shown by negative nucleocapsid antibodies. Every well got two million PBMC, which were grown with around 9.2 IU/ml IL-2 and roughly 9.3 ug/ml peptides. Researchers swapped half the medium for IL-2 medium on both days 3 and 7. Trimming removed 4 bases at V and 2 bases at J, with 9 bases between. The CDR3 consists of 13 residues. The germline CDR1 and CDR2 sequences are MNHEY and SVGAGI. Generated by immunoSEQ multiplex PCR, the TCRdb table keeps only in-frame clones and is missing some. The table shows about 41,000 clones, with around 70% occurring only once.

Note on this clone: What it binds is not known.

The chain is built from TRBV6-5 and TRBJ2-7; D is ambiguous. The sample in question was CD4+ T cells from PBMCs cultured with HCoV-OC43 spike peptides, obtained before COVID-19 vaccination. Subset given: HCoV-OC43 spike overlapping peptide pool stimulation. The source is a human donor who received a COVID-19 vaccine. The DNA of the CDR3 is TGTGCCAGCAGTTGGGGTACCGCCTACGAGCAGTACTTC. This sequence encodes CASSWGTAYEQYF.